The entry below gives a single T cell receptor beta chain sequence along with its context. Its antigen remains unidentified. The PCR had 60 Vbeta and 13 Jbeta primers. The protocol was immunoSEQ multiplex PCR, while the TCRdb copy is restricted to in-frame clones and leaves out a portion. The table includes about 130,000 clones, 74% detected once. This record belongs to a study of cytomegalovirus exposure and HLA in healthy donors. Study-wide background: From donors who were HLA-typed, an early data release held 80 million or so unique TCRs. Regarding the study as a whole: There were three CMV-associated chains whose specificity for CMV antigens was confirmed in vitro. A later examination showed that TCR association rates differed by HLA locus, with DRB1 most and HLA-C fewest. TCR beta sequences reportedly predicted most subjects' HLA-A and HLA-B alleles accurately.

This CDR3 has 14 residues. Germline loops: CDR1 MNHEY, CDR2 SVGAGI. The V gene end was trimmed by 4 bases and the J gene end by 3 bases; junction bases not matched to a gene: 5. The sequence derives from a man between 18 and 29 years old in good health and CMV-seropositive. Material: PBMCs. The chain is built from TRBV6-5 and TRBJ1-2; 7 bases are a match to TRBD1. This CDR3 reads CASSLYDRDYGYTF. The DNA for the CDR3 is TGTGCCAGCAGTTTGTACGACAGGGACTATGGCTACACCTTC.